Below, 24 T cell receptor beta chains from the same sample are listed, as sequenced in a study of radiation and T cells in renal cell carcinoma. Time point in this sample: blood 4 weeks post-SBRT, at nephrectomy. This sample's treatment: 15 Gy SBRT to primary tumor, nephrectomy 4 weeks later. Assay used: immunoSEQ multiplex PCR; TCRdb lists only in-frame clones, some missing. Of approximately 150,000 clones detected, 86% appear once; the ten largest clones hold about a sixth. The starting material was blood, obtained from a patient whose treatment included radiotherapy and nephrectomy. The receptors shown here come from a woman between 50 and 59 years old with renal cell carcinoma.

The CDR3: CASSISTGGYYGYTF. For the CDR3, the DNA is TGTGCCAGTAGTATATCGACAGGGGGTTACTATGGCTACACCTTC. The rearrangement links TRBV19 to TRBJ1-2, with 9 nucleotides matching TRBD1. The trim removed 2 bases at V and 3 bases at J, leaving 4 bases unmatched. Germline values: CDR1 LNHDA, CDR2 SQIVND (reference sequence). The CDR3 runs 15 residues.

The chain combines TRBV6-1 with TRBJ1-2, with a tentative D call TRBD1 (5 bases). With 3 bases removed from V and 2 bases from J, the gap between germline ends came to 7 bases. The CDR3 consists of 13 residues. The germline V gene has CDR1 MNHNS and CDR2 SASEGT. The CDR3 DNA reads TGTGCCAGCAGTGATGGGGGAAACTATGGCTACACCTTC. Protein sequence: CASSDGGNYGYTF.

The rearrangement joins TRBV18 to TRBJ2-1; weak D call: TRBD2 (6 bases). Trimming removed 3 bases from V and 2 bases from J, with 14 bases in between. CDR3 length equals 16 residues. CDR1 and CDR2 (germline): KGHSH, LQKENI. The DNA of the CDR3 is TGTGCCAGCTCACCCTTCGGGAGTTCCCCCTACAATGAGCAGTTCTTC. It encodes CASSPFGSSPYNEQFF.

The chain is built from TRBV18 and TRBJ2-7; 7 bases are a match to TRBD1. The junction had 6 bases not matched to a gene; V was cut back by 6 bases and J by 7 bases. Germline CDR1 reads KGHSH; CDR2 reads LQKENI. This CDR3 comprises 12 residues. The CDR3 nucleotides read TGTGCCAGCTCCGGACAGGTTCGGGAGCAGTACTTC. This encodes CASSGQVREQYF.

Concerning this clone itself: The same CDR3 arises from other DNA sequences in this sample as well. The chain carries TRBV18 and TRBJ1-2; D is undetermined. V was cut by 0 bases and J by 2 bases, with 7 bases left in between. Looked up from germline, CDR1 is KGHSH and CDR2 is LQKENI. This CDR3 comprises 14 residues. The CDR3 spells CASSPPSANYGYTF. The CDR3 coding sequence is TGTGCCAGCTCACCACCGTCAGCAAACTATGGCTACACCTTC.

This clone came up once. The chain is built from TRBV27 and TRBJ2-7; a possible D gene is TRBD2 (5 bases). V was pared by 3 bases and J by 2 bases, with 8 bases between. This CDR3 contains 13 residues. From germline, CDR1 is MNHEY and CDR2 SMNVEV (reference sequence). The CDR3 loop is CASSLRGTYEQYF. The DNA of the CDR3 is TGTGCCAGCAGTTTGCGAGGGACCTACGAGCAGTACTTC.

The V and J genes are TRBV30 and TRBJ2-1, with 12 bases lining up with TRBD2. This CDR3 is built from 16 residues. J lost 16 bases, V lost 3 bases, and 19 bases had no gene match. CDR1 and CDR2 (germline): GTSNPN, SVGIG (reference sequence). CDR3 amino acids: CAWSQTPGLAGPFKFF. The CDR3 coding sequence is TGTGCCTGGAGCCAGACCCCAGGACTAGCGGGACCCTTTAAATTCTTC.

The gene calls are TRBV2 and TRBJ2-7; 7 bases match TRBD1. With V trimmed by 6 bases and J by 7 bases, 12 bases remained unmatched. The CDR3 length is 14 residues. Germline V gene data show CDR1 as SNHLY and CDR2 as FYNNEI. Written as DNA, the CDR3 is TGTGCCAGCAGGATCGGGACAGCTTCAGTGGAGCAGTACTTC. Translating it yields CASRIGTASVEQYF.

A few counts support this clone. The genes are TRBV10-3 and TRBJ1-1, with D hard to call. Trimming shortened V by 2 bases and J by 0 bases, and 10 bases separated the two germline ends. This CDR3 comprises 15 residues. Germline V gene lookup returns CDR1 ENHRY and CDR2 SYGVKD. Here the CDR3 reads CAISEQTGMNTEAFF. In nucleotides, the CDR3 is TGTGCCATCAGTGAGCAGACCGGGATGAACACTGAAGCTTTCTTT.

In this sample, this clone turned up once. Other DNA variants within this sample encode the same CDR3. The V gene is TRBV9, the J gene TRBJ2-7; maybe TRBD2 (7 bases). Per germline, CDR1 SGDLS and CDR2 YYNGEE. The V gene lost 0 bases and the J gene lost 2 bases, with 9 bases spanning the gap. The CDR3 is 14 residues long. The CDR3, as DNA: TGTGCCAGCAGCGTAGGGGGGGGCACCTACGAGCAGTACTTC. This codes for CASSVGGGTYEQYF.

This sequence joins TRBV28 and TRBJ1-4; D ambiguous. The CDR3 extends over 11 amino acids. CDR1 is MDHEN and CDR2 is SYDVKM in the germline V gene. Trimming removed 7 bases from V and 10 bases from J, with 10 bases in between. CDR3 loop: CASTLGTKLFF. The CDR3 nucleotides read TGTGCCAGCACCTTAGGAACAAAACTGTTTTTT.

The V call is TRBV6-6, the J call TRBJ2-7, with D unresolved. The CDR3 is 11 amino acids. Between the trimmed V and J ends, which lost 6 bases and 12 bases, there was a span of 15 bases. Germline CDR1 and CDR2: MNHNY and SVGAGI (reference sequence). The CDR3, as DNA: TGTGCCAGCAGCCCCTGGGATCTATTGTACTTC. As protein: CASSPWDLLYF.

CDR3 sequence (DNA): TGTGCCAGCAACGACAGGGTAAGCTACGAGCAGTACTTC. Encoded protein: CASNDRVSYEQYF. The chain couples TRBV7-2 to TRBJ2-7; 7 positions match TRBD1. Germline V gene data show CDR1 as SGHTA and CDR2 as FQGNSA. V shed 7 bases and J 3 bases; nucleotides not matched to a gene: 6. The CDR3 extends over 13 amino acids.

The chain uses TRBV19 and TRBJ1-2; TRBD1 is a possible D gene (5 bases). Looked up from germline, CDR1 is LNHDA and CDR2 is SQIVND (reference sequence). Trimming took off 9 bases at V and 8 bases at J, with 16 bases between the two ends. The CDR3 is 12 residues long. The CDR3 loop is CARVKLREGYTF. The CDR3 bases are TGTGCCAGGGTTAAGCTCAGGGAAGGCTACACCTTC.

The V and J genes are TRBV7-2 and TRBJ1-5; 8 bases are a match to TRBD1. The length of the CDR3 is 15 residues. The V and J ends lost 5 bases and 6 bases, in that order; junction bases with no gene match: 9. Germline V gene sequence: CDR1 SGHTA, CDR2 FQGNSA. CDR3 DNA: TGTGCCAGCAGCGGACAGGGAGGATTGGGTCAGCCCCAGCATTTT. Translated, it gives CASSGQGGLGQPQHF.

The J gene is TRBJ2-2, the V gene TRBV18; D ambiguous. V dropped 0 bases and J dropped 4 bases, with 3 bases sitting between them. The germline CDR1 and CDR2 sequences are KGHSH and LQKENI. This CDR3 has 13 residues. CDR3 region: CASSPPSTGELFF. DNA of the CDR3: TGTGCCAGCTCACCACCGTCCACCGGGGAGCTGTTTTTT.

The chain uses TRBV4-2 and TRBJ2-7; 7 bases map to TRBD1. Germline assignment: CDR1 LGHNA and CDR2 YNFKEQ. V shed 2 bases and J 1 base; nucleotides not matched to a gene: 5. The CDR3 length is 15 residues. This CDR3 is CASSQRDSGSYEQYF. For the CDR3, the DNA is TGTGCCAGCAGCCAACGGGACAGTGGGTCCTACGAGCAGTACTTC.

Note on this clone: At one of its ends the junction is not consistent with the germline gene, which may arise from a read error. The chain recombines TRBV5-1 with TRBJ2-7; D gene unclear. This CDR3 spans 14 amino acids. Germline values: CDR1 SGHRS, CDR2 YFSETQ. The CDR3 nucleotides are TGCGCCAGCAGTTTGGCGGAGTCTAGTCACGAGCAGTACTTC. This sequence encodes CASSLAESSHEQYF.

This chain uses TRBV30 with TRBJ1-5, with D perhaps matching TRBD1 (5 bases). The CDR3 runs to 13 residues. Trimming took 1 base from V and 8 from J, leaving 12 bases between them. The germline CDR1 and CDR2 sequences are GTSNPN and SVGIG (reference sequence). Here the CDR3 DNA reads TGTGCCTGGAGTGGACAGCGGCTCGAGCCCCAGCATTTT. Residues: CAWSGQRLEPQHF.

The V and J genes are TRBV7-2 and TRBJ2-4; D is possibly TRBD1 (5 bases). Trimming removed 0 bases from V and 3 bases from J, with 12 bases in between. This CDR3 comprises 16 residues. Germline V CDR1 and CDR2: SGHTA, FQGNSA. DNA for the CDR3: TGTGCCAGCAGCTTAGCGCAGACAGCCCTCAAAAACATTCAGTACTTC. Translating gives CASSLAQTALKNIQYF.

The chain is built from TRBV19 and TRBJ2-5, with D uncertain. Germline values: CDR1 LNHDA, CDR2 SQIVND (reference sequence). With 1 base removed from V and 0 bases from J, the gap between germline ends came to 6 bases. The CDR3 consists of 14 residues. The CDR3 reads CASSIVRNQETQYF. The CDR3 DNA is TGTGCCAGTAGTATAGTGCGGAACCAAGAGACCCAGTACTTC.

This clone has only a few counts. V and J are TRBV18 and TRBJ1-6; TRBD1 aligns across 8 bases. The CDR3 consists of 14 residues. CDR1 is KGHSH and CDR2 is LQKENI in the germline V gene. Trimming cost V 4 bases and J 5 bases; bases outside gene matches: 1. DNA for the CDR3: TGTGCCAGCTCACTGGGACAGGATAATTCACCCCTCCACTTT. Translating it yields CASSLGQDNSPLHF. Variable domain in full (rest from reference TRBV18 and TRBJ1-6): NAGVMQNPRHLVRRRGQEARLRCSPMKGHSHVYWYRQLPEEGLKFMVYLQKENIIDESGMPKERFSAEFPKEGPSILRIQQVVRGDSAAYFCASSLGQDNSPLHFGNGTRLTVT.

CDR3 sequence: CASSPLIGSGTEAFF. The CDR3 DNA reads TGTGCCAGCTCACCGCTAATCGGGAGCGGCACTGAAGCTTTCTTT. V usage is TRBV18 and J usage is TRBJ1-1; D is ambiguous. V was pared by 3 bases and J by 4 bases, with 15 bases between. The germline V gene has CDR1 KGHSH and CDR2 LQKENI. The length of the CDR3 is 15 residues.

The chain carries TRBV5-1 and TRBJ1-4, with 7 bases aligning to TRBD1. The germline V gene encodes CDR1 SGHRS and CDR2 YFSETQ. Trimming at V came to 3 bases and at J to 8 bases, leaving 13 bases not matched to a gene. The length of the CDR3 is 16 residues. The CDR3 region is CASSWEPGQPWEKLFF. The CDR3 region has the DNA TGCGCCAGCAGCTGGGAACCGGGACAGCCATGGGAAAAACTGTTTTTT.